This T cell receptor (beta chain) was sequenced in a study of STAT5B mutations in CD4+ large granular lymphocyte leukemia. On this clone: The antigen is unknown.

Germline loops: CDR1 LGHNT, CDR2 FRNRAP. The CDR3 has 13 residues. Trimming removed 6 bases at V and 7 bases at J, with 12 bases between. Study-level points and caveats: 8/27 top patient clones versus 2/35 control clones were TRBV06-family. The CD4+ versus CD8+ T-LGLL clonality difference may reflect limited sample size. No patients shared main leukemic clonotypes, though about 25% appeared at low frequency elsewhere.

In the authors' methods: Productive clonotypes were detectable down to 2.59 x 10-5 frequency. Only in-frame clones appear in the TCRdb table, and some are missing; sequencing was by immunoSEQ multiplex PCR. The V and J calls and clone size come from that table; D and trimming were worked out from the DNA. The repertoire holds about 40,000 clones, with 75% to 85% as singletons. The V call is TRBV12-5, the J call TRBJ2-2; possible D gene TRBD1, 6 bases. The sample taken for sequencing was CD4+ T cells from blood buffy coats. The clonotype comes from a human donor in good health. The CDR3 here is CASGLQGIGELFF. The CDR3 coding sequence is TGTGCTAGTGGCCTGCAGGGGATCGGGGAGCTGTTTTTT.